A selection of T cell receptor beta chains follows, all from one sample in a study of blood T cell repertoires in COVID-19. Profiled with immunoSEQ multiplex PCR; TCRdb holds only in-frame clones, not every one. Of roughly 440,000 clones listed, around 89% are singletons. Material: peripheral blood. Receptors were obtained from a woman in her forties or fifties with COVID-19, enrolled during active disease. CDR3s include the opening cysteine and the closing phenylalanine or tryptophan. A D gene is named only where the DNA matches it firmly. Expanded clones get a size class; other rows say once, few or many, or leave the size out.

>TRBV7-2|-|TRBJ1-1|few
TGTGCCAGCAGCTCCCCGATACACCTTGAAGCTTTCTTT
CASSSPIHLEAFF
>TRBV14|-|TRBJ2-3|-
TGTGCCAGCAGCCAAGCGTTCCAGGGGCGTGAGCAGTATTTT
CASSQAFQGREQYF
>TRBV9|TRBD2|TRBJ2-1|-
TGTGCCGGGGCTAGCGGCCAGTACAATGAGCAGTTCTTC
CAGASGQYNEQFF
>TRBV21-1|-|TRBJ1-2|-
TGTGCCAGCAGCAAAGGGCAGGGGAAGGGCTACACCTTC
CASSKGQGKGYTF
>TRBV6-5|TRBD2|TRBJ2-3|-
TGTGCCAGCACCGTACTAGCGGGGAGCACAGATACGCAGTATTTT
CASTVLAGSTDTQYF
>TRBV5-1|TRBD1|TRBJ1-2|-
TGCGCCAGCAGCTTGACCGGACAGGGTCGTATCTATGGCTACACCTTC
CASSLTGQGRIYGYTF
>TRBV13|TRBD1|TRBJ1-2|-
TGTGCCAGCAGCTCAACCCCGCCCGGGACAGGTGCCCCGCGGAGTGGCTACACCTTC
CASSSTPPGTGAPRSGYTF
>TRBV6-6|-|TRBJ1-2|-
TGTGCCAGCACCCCCCGACAGCCTAACTATGGCTACACCTTC
CASTPRQPNYGYTF
>TRBV25-1|-|TRBJ1-1|-
TGTGCCAGCAGTGCCGGACAGCTAAACACTGAAGCTTTCTTT
CASSAGQLNTEAFF
>TRBV30|-|TRBJ2-1|-
TGTGCCTGGAGTGGCCTCCCTCGGAGGCGGGAAGACAATGAGCAGTTCTTC
CAWSGLPRRREDNEQFF
>TRBV5-1|-|TRBJ1-3|-
TGCGCCAGCAGCTTCGAGGGGGAAAACACCATATATTTT
CASSFEGENTIYF
>TRBV5-6|-|TRBJ1-2|-
TGTGCCAGCAGCTTGCCCTTAGCTAACTATGGCTACACCTTC
CASSLPLANYGYTF
>TRBV24-1|-|TRBJ2-2|-
TGTGCCACCAGTGCCTACCGAAACACCGGGGAGCTGTTTTTT
CATSAYRNTGELFF
>TRBV6-5|TRBD1|TRBJ1-1|-
TGTGCCAGCAGCTCCCGGGACAGGGGCACTGAAGCTTTCTTT
CASSSRDRGTEAFF
>TRBV11-2|-|TRBJ1-1|once
TGTGCCAGCAGGTATAAACAGGGAAGGGACACTGAAGCTTTCTTT
CASRYKQGRDTEAFF
>TRBV12-3/TRBV12-4|-|TRBJ1-2|once
TGTGCCAGCAGCAAGGAGGTGTTCTATGGCTACACCTTC
CASSKEVFYGYTF
>TRBV11-3|-|TRBJ1-2|-
TGTGCCAGTGGACATATCTGGGCTGGCTACACCTTC
CASGHIWAGYTF
>TRBV6-5|-|TRBJ1-1|-
TGTGCCAGCTTCGGAGTAGTCAGGAACACTGAAGCTTTCTTT
CASFGVVRNTEAFF
>TRBV2|-|TRBJ2-7|-
TGTGCCAGCCGTGGCCACTATCCCCTCTACGAGCAGTACTTC
CASRGHYPLYEQYF
>TRBV19|-|TRBJ2-1|-
TGTGCCAGTAGTATTCGGGGGAACTCCTACAATGAGCAGTTCTTC
CASSIRGNSYNEQFF
>TRBV5-1|TRBD1|TRBJ2-7|-
TGCGCCAGCAGCTCGTCGGGACAGGGGCTCTACGAGCAGTACTTC
CASSSSGQGLYEQYF
>TRBV28|-|TRBJ2-1|-
TGTGCCAGCAGTGCCCAGGGACACACTCATTACAATGAGCAGTTCTTC
CASSAQGHTHYNEQFF
>TRBV5-1|TRBD2|TRBJ2-3|-
TGCGCCAGCAGCTTGGTGGGAGGGGCCCCAGATACGCAGTATTTT
CASSLVGGAPDTQYF
>TRBV6-1|-|TRBJ1-2|-
TGTGCCAGCAGTGAAGGACAGAACTATGGCTACACCTTC
CASSEGQNYGYTF
>TRBV2|-|TRBJ1-1|many
TGTGCCAGCAGTATCGACTTCGGGGTTCGGGCTTTCTTT
CASSIDFGVRAFF
>TRBV7-3|-|TRBJ2-3|-
TGTGCCAGCAGCTTACTTGGGGCCACCACAGATACGCAGTATTTT
CASSLLGATTDTQYF
>TRBV6-1|-|TRBJ1-3|once
TGTGCCAGCAGTGACGGAGGCAGAAACACCATATATTTT
CASSDGGRNTIYF
>TRBV20-1|-|TRBJ2-2|-
TGCAGTGCACCCTCACTCGGGGAGCTGTTTTTT
CSAPSLGELFF
>TRBV12-3/TRBV12-4|TRBD1|TRBJ2-7|-
TGTGCCAGCAGACTGACAGGGGGCAACGAGCAGTACTTC
CASRLTGGNEQYF
>TRBV5-1|-|TRBJ2-2|-
TGCGCCAGCCGCTCCCCAGGGGCGGTGGACACCGGGGAGCTGTTTTTT
CASRSPGAVDTGELFF
>TRBV6-6|TRBD2|TRBJ2-1|-
TGTGCCAGCAGACCCAGCGGGGTCCGGTGGGACAATGAGCAGTTCTTC
CASRPSGVRWDNEQFF
>TRBV7-4|TRBD2|TRBJ2-3|-
TGTGCCAGCAGCCTGATGACTAGCGGGGGGAGAGATACGCAGTATTTT
CASSLMTSGGRDTQYF
>TRBV5-5|TRBD2|TRBJ2-3|-
TGTGCCAGCAGCTTCTCACGGGGGGGCACAGATACGCAGTATTTT
CASSFSRGGTDTQYF